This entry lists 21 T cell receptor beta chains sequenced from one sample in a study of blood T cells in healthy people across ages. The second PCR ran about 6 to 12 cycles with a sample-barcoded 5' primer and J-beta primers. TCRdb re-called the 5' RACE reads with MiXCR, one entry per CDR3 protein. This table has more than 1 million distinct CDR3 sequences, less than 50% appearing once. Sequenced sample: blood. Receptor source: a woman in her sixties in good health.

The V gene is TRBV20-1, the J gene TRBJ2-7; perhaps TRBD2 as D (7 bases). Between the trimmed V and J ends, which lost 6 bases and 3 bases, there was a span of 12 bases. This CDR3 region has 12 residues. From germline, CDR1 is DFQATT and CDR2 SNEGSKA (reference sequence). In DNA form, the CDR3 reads TGCAGTGCGGGGGGGCCCTTCTACGAGCAGTACTTC. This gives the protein CSAGGPFYEQYF.

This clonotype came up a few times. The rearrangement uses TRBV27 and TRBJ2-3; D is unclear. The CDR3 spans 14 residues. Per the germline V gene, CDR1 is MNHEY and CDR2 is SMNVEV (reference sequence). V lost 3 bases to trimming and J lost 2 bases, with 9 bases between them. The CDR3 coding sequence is TGTGCCAGCAGTTTCTCCCAGACCACAGATACGCAGTATTTT. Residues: CASSFSQTTDTQYF.

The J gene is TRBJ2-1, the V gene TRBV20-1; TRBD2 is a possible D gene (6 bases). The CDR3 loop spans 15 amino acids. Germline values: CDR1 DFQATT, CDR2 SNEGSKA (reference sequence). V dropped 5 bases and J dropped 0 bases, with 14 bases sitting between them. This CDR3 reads CSARSGISSYNEQFF. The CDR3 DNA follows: TGCAGTGCTCGTAGCGGTATTTCCTCCTACAATGAGCAGTTCTTC.

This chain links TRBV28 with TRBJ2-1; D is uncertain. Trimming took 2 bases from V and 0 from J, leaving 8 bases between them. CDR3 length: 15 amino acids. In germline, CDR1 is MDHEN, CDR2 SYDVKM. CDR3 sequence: CASSLVISSYNEQFF. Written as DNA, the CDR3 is TGTGCCAGCAGTTTAGTAATTAGCTCCTACAATGAGCAGTTCTTC.

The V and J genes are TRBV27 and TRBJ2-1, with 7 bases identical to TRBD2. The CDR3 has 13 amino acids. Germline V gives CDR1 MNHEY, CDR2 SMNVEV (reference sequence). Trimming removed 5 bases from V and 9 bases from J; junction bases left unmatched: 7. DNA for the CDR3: TGTGCCAGCAGTGCAGAAGCGGGATCTGAGCAGTTCTTC. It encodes CASSAEAGSEQFF.

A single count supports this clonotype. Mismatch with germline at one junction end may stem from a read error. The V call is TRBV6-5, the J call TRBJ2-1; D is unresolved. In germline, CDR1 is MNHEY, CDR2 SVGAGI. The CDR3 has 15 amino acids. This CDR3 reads CASSYSQSSYNEKFF. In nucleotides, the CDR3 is TGTGCCAGCAGTTACTCGCAGAGCTCCTACAATGAGAAGTTCTTT.

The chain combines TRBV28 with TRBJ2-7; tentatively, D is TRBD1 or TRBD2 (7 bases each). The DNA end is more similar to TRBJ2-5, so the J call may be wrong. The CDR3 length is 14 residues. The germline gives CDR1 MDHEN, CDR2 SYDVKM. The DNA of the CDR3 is TGTGCCAGCAGCCTTGGGACAGCGGGGGAGACCCAGTACTTC. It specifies CASSLGTAGETQYF.

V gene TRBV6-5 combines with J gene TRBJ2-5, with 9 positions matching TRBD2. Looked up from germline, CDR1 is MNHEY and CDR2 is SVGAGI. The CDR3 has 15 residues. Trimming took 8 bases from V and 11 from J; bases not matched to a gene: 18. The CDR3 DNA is TGTGCCAGCCAGGCAGTGCGGGAGGGCCGGAGTGAGCAGTACTTC. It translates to CASQAVREGRSEQYF.

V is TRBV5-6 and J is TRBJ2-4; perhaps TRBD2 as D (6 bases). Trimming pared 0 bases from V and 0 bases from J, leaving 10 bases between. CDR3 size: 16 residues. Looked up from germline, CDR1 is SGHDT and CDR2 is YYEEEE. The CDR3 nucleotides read TGTGCCAGCAGCTTGGATCTGGGACTAGCCAAAAACATTCAGTACTTC. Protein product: CASSLDLGLAKNIQYF.

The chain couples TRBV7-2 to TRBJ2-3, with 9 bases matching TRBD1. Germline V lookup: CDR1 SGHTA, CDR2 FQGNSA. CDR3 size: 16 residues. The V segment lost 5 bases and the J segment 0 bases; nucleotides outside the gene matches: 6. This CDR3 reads CASSTGTGWSTDTQYF. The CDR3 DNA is TGTGCCAGCAGCACCGGGACAGGGTGGAGCACAGATACGCAGTATTTT.

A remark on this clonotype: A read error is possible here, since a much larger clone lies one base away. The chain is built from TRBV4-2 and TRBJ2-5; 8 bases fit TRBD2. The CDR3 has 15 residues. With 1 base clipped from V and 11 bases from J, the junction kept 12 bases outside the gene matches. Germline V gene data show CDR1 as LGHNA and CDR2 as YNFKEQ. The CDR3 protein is CASSQGGTRDNEQYF. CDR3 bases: TGTGCCAGCAGCCAAGGGGGGACTAGAGACAATGAGCAGTACTTC.

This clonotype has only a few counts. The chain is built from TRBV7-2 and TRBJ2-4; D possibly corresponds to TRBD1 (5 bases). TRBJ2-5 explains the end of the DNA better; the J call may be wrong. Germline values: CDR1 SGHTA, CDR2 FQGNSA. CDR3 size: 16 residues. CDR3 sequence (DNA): TGTGCCAGCAGTCGCCGGAACAGGCAATGGGTAGAGACCCAGTACTTC. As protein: CASSRRNRQWVETQYF.

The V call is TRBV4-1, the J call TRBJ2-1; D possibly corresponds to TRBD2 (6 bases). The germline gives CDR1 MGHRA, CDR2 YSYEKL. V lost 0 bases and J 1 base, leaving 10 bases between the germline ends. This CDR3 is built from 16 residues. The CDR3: CASSQDSGVSYNEQFF. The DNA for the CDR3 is TGCGCCAGCAGCCAAGATTCGGGAGTGTCCTACAATGAGCAGTTCTTC.

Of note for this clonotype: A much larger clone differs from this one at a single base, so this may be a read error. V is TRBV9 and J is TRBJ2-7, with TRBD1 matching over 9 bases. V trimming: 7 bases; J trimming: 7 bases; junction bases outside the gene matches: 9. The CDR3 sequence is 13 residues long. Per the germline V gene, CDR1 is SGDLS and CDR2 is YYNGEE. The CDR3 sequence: CASQGQGGNEQYF. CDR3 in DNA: TGTGCCAGCCAGGGACAGGGTGGCAATGAGCAGTACTTC.

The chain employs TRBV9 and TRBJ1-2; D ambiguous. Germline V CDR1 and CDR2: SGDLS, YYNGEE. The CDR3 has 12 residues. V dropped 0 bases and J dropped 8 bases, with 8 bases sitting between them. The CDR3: CASSVGGEGYTF. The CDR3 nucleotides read TGTGCCAGCAGCGTAGGGGGAGAGGGCTACACCTTC.

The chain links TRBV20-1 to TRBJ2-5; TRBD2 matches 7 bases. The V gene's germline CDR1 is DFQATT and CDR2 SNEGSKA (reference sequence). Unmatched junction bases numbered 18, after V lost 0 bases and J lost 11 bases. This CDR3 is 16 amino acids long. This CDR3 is CSARDPEAGTYNEQYF. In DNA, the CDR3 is TGCAGTGCTAGAGATCCGGAAGCGGGAACCTACAATGAGCAGTACTTC.

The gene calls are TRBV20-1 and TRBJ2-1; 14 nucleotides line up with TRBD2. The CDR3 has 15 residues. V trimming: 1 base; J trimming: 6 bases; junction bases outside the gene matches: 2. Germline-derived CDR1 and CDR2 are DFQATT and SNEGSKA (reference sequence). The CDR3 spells CSARGTSGRTNEQFF. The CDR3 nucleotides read TGCAGTGCTAGAGGGACTAGCGGGAGGACCAATGAGCAGTTCTTC.

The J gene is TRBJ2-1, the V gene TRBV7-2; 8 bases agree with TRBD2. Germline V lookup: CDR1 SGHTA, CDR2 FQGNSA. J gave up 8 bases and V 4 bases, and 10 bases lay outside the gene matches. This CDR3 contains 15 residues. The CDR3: CASSSGGNLGDEQFF. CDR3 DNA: TGTGCCAGCAGCTCGGGGGGGAATTTAGGAGATGAGCAGTTCTTC.

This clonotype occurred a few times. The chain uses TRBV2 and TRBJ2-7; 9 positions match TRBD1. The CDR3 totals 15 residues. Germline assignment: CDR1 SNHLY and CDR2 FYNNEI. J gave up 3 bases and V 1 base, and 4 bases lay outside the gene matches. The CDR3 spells CASSEGTGDVYEQYF. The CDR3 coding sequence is TGTGCCAGCAGTGAAGGGACAGGGGATGTCTACGAGCAGTACTTC.

The CDR3 is CATSREGQGGNEQFF. Written as DNA, the CDR3 is TGTGCCACCAGCAGAGAGGGACAGGGCGGGAATGAGCAGTTCTTC. The chain links TRBV15 to TRBJ2-1, with TRBD1 matching 9 bases. This CDR3 is built from 15 residues. Germline V lookup: CDR1 LNHNV, CDR2 YYDKDF (reference sequence). V shed 0 bases and J 7 bases; nucleotides not matched to a gene: 4. Full variable domain (rest looked up from reference TRBV15 and TRBJ2-1): DAMVIQNPRYQVTQFGKPVTLSCSQTLNHNVMYWYQQKSSQAPKLLFHYYDKDFNNEADTPDNFQSRRPNTSFCFLDIRSPGLGDTAMYLCATSREGQGGNEQFFGPGTRLTVL.

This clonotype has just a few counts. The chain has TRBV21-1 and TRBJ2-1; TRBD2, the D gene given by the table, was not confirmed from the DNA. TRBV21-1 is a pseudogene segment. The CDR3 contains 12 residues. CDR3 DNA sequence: TGTGCCAGCAGCAAAGGCGGGAGGAGTCCGTTCTTC. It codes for CASSKGGRSPFF.